One and the same sample provided the 31 T cell receptor beta chains below, sequenced in a study of blood T cells in healthy people across ages. Sample-barcoded 5' priming and a J-beta primer mix drove a second PCR of about 7 to 11 cycles. Each CDR3 protein gets one entry after TCRdb re-called the 5' RACE reads with MiXCR. The sample has about 1.8 million distinct CDR3 sequences, roughly 49% seen once; the top ten hold roughly 2.1%. The sample taken for sequencing was blood. The receptors were gathered from a middle-aged woman in good health.

The chain recombines TRBV6-6 with TRBJ2-5, with 7 nucleotides matching TRBD1. Trimming cost V 4 bases and J 2 bases; bases outside gene matches: 4. CDR1 MNHNY and CDR2 SVGAGI come from the germline V gene (reference sequence). The CDR3 spans 14 residues. CDR3 sequence (DNA): TGTGCCAGCAGTTCCCAGACAGGGCAAGAGACCCAGTACTTC. Encoded protein: CASSSQTGQETQYF.

In this sample, this clonotype turned up many times. The rearrangement joins TRBV7-2 to TRBJ2-7; the match to TRBD2 covers 13 bases. The CDR3 is made up of 15 amino acids. The trim removed 6 bases at V and 3 bases at J, leaving 5 bases unmatched. Germline V gene lookup returns CDR1 SGHTA and CDR2 FQGNSA. CDR3 sequence (DNA): TGTGCCAGCAGTTCCCGACTAGCGGGAGGCTACGAGCAGTACTTC. It specifies CASSSRLAGGYEQYF.

V and J are TRBV20-1 and TRBJ1-1, with D tentatively TRBD1 (5 bases). The V gene's germline CDR1 is DFQATT and CDR2 SNEGSKA (reference sequence). The CDR3 is 13 residues long. Trimming took off 4 bases at V and 1 base at J, with 10 bases between the two ends. CDR3 nucleotides: TGCAGTGCTACGTACAGGCCGAACACTGAAGCTTTCTTT. Translated, it gives CSATYRPNTEAFF.

The rearrangement links TRBV6-6 to TRBJ2-1; possible D gene TRBD1, 6 bases. Germline V gene lookup returns CDR1 MNHNY and CDR2 SVGAGI (reference sequence). The CDR3 runs to 16 residues. V was clipped by 6 bases and J by 7 bases, with 22 bases between them. The CDR3 reads CASSPSGRGLRNEQFF. The CDR3 region has the DNA TGTGCCAGCAGCCCGTCGGGCAGGGGCCTAAGGAATGAGCAGTTCTTC.

This clonotype was counted between two and nine times. The chain joins TRBV10-2 to TRBJ2-5; a weak D match, TRBD2 (5 bases). Germline V gives CDR1 WSHSY, CDR2 SAAADI. V gave up 9 bases and J gave up 5 bases, with 19 bases separating them. The length of the CDR3 is 14 residues. The CDR3: CASSREFFQETQYF. In DNA form, the CDR3 reads TGCGCCAGTTCTAGGGAGTTCTTCCAGGAGACCCAGTACTTC.

The V call is TRBV25-1, the J call TRBJ2-3; possible D gene TRBD1, 5 bases. V was trimmed by 1 base and J by 6 bases, leaving 14 bases between them. Per the germline V gene, CDR1 is MGHDK and CDR2 is SYGVNS. There are 15 residues in the CDR3. CDR3 sequence: CASSESGRVGDTQYF. CDR3 DNA sequence: TGTGCCAGCAGTGAATCGGGCAGGGTGGGCGATACGCAGTATTTT.

CDR3 DNA sequence: TGTGCCAGCAGCGGGGCCGGCTTAGGAGATACGCAGTATTTT. Amino acids: CASSGAGLGDTQYF. V and J are TRBV9 and TRBJ2-3; the D is unclear. The CDR3 contains 14 residues. CDR1 is SGDLS, CDR2 YYNGEE, per germline. Deletions cut 3 bases from V and 5 bases from J, with 13 bases between.

The rearrangement uses TRBV4-3 and TRBJ2-5; D is unclear. Germline CDR1 LGHNA, CDR2 YSLEER. V gave up 0 bases and J gave up 4 bases, with 9 bases separating them. The CDR3 spans 14 residues. As DNA, the CDR3 is TGCGCCAGCAGCCAAGATGGGATGGGAGAGACCCAGTACTTC. It yields the protein CASSQDGMGETQYF.

The rearrangement uses TRBV27 and TRBJ1-6; TRBD1 might be the D (6 bases). V was shortened by 4 bases and J by 6 bases, with 10 bases between the two germline ends. The CDR3 spans 14 residues. The V gene's germline CDR1 is MNHEY and CDR2 SMNVEV (reference sequence). This CDR3 reads CASSYRDTNSPLHF. The CDR3 DNA reads TGTGCCAGCAGTTACCGGGACACTAATTCACCCCTCCACTTT.

The chain joins TRBV6-6 to TRBJ1-2; D might be TRBD1 (6 bases). Trimming removed 5 bases from V and 4 bases from J, with 17 bases in between. This CDR3 has 15 amino acids. Germline V gene lookup returns CDR1 MNHNY and CDR2 SVGAGI (reference sequence). The CDR3 loop reads CASSRRWGAIYGYTF. CDR3 DNA: TGTGCCAGCAGTCGCCGTTGGGGGGCTATCTATGGCTACACCTTC.

This clonotype appeared many times. The junction shows a germline mismatch at one end, possibly a read error. J is TRBJ2-1 and V is TRBV5-1, with D unclear. The CDR3 spans 11 residues. Germline-derived CDR1 and CDR2 are SGHRS and YFSETQ. The CDR3 DNA follows: TGTGCCAGCAGTGAAGGGAATGAGCAGTTCTTC. Residues: CASSEGNEQFF.

The rearrangement links TRBV9 to TRBJ2-1; no firm D call. This CDR3 contains 12 residues. Per the germline V gene, CDR1 is SGDLS and CDR2 is YYNGEE. Trimming cost V 2 bases and J 9 bases, with 9 bases left between them. The DNA of the CDR3 is TGTGCCAGCAGCGTTAATCCGGGTGAGCAGTTCTTC. This encodes CASSVNPGEQFF.

This clonotype turned up a few times. The rearrangement links TRBV19 to TRBJ1-2, with a tentative D call TRBD1 (5 bases). Germline V gene sequence: CDR1 LNHDA, CDR2 SQIVND (reference sequence). V lost 7 bases and J 7 bases, leaving 13 bases between the germline ends. The CDR3 is 12 amino acids. The CDR3 protein is CASTGGGFGYTF. The CDR3 nucleotides read TGTGCCAGTACAGGCGGGGGGTTTGGCTACACCTTC. Together with reference TRBV19 and TRBJ1-2, the CDR3 gives the full variable domain: DGGITQSPKYLFRKEGQNVTLSCEQNLNHDAMYWYRQDPGQGLRLIYYSQIVNDFQKGDIAEGYSVSREKKESFPLTVTSAQKNPTAFYLCASTGGGFGYTFGSGTRLTVV.

The chain has TRBV20-1 and TRBJ2-1; 12 bases are a match to TRBD2. V lost 4 bases and J lost 2; bases outside the gene matches: 9. CDR1 is DFQATT and CDR2 is SNEGSKA in the germline V gene (reference sequence). The CDR3 runs to 17 residues. For the CDR3, the DNA is TGCAGTGCTATGTCTAGCGGGGGGGCATCAGCCTACAATGAGCAGTTCTTC. Translating gives CSAMSSGGASAYNEQFF.

The chain uses TRBV14 and TRBJ1-2, with D perhaps matching TRBD1 (5 bases). The V gene lost 5 bases and the J gene lost 8 bases, with 21 bases spanning the gap. Germline V CDR1 and CDR2: SGHDN, FVKESK. CDR3 size: 15 residues. The CDR3 region has the DNA TGTGCCAGCAGCTACGAACCCGGGGCCCTTTTGGGCTACACCTTC. Residues: CASSYEPGALLGYTF.

CDR3 nucleotide sequence: TGCAGTGCTGAAGGACCTCGGGGCGGGAAGACCCAGTACTTC. Translated: CSAEGPRGGKTQYF. The chain carries TRBV20-1 and TRBJ2-5, with a possible D match to TRBD2 (6 bases). The V end lost 5 bases, the J end lost 6 bases, and 19 bases lay between the germline ends. The CDR3 has 14 amino acids. Germline loops: CDR1 DFQATT, CDR2 SNEGSKA (reference sequence).

The gene calls are TRBV4-1 and TRBJ1-6; D gene uncertain. Deletions cut 4 bases from V and 7 bases from J, with 20 bases between. CDR3 length: 17 amino acids. Germline-derived CDR1 and CDR2 are MGHRA and YSYEKL. CDR3 sequence reads: CASSPISLVSQNSPLHF. As DNA, the CDR3 is TGCGCCAGCAGCCCAATTTCACTCGTCTCACAAAATTCACCCCTCCACTTT.

J is TRBJ1-6 and V is TRBV20-1, with a possible D match to TRBD1 (5 bases). This CDR3 region has 13 residues. V lost 4 bases, J lost 8 bases, and 12 bases lay in between. Germline V lookup: CDR1 DFQATT, CDR2 SNEGSKA (reference sequence). The CDR3 DNA is TGCAGTGCTAAAAGGGGTTTTGATTCACCCCTCCACTTT. Encoded protein: CSAKRGFDSPLHF.

This clonotype came up a few times. A much more abundant neighbour one base away suggests this may be a read error. The chain uses TRBV7-3 and TRBJ2-3, with 7 bases identical to TRBD2. Germline values: CDR1 SGHTA, CDR2 FQGTGA. V lost 2 bases and J lost 1; bases outside the gene matches: 3. This CDR3 has 15 residues. The CDR3 DNA follows: TGTGCCAGCAGCTTAGCGGGGGAGGGCACAGATACGCAGTATTTT. Amino acids: CASSLAGEGTDTQYF.

The gene calls are TRBV7-2 and TRBJ2-7; 7 positions match TRBD2. Germline V gene sequence: CDR1 SGHTA, CDR2 FQGNSA. V was clipped by 7 bases and J by 2 bases; unmatched bases: 8. The CDR3 extends over 14 amino acids. The CDR3 nucleotides are TGTGCCAGCAACCCAGCGGGGTGGACCTACGAGCAGTACTTC. Amino acids: CASNPAGWTYEQYF.

This clonotype was picked up a small number of times. This sequence joins TRBV20-1 and TRBJ2-6; possible D gene TRBD2, 5 bases. Germline V gene data show CDR1 as DFQATT and CDR2 as SNEGSKA (reference sequence). The CDR3 extends over 16 amino acids. V shed 3 bases and J shed 1 base, with 13 bases lying between them. CDR3: CSASGDYGSGANVLTF. In DNA form, the CDR3 reads TGCAGTGCTAGCGGTGACTACGGTTCTGGGGCCAACGTCCTGACTTTC.

The sample holds one count of this clonotype. V and J are TRBV28 and TRBJ1-5; 10 positions match TRBD1. The CDR3 length is 16 residues. Germline V gene lookup returns CDR1 MDHEN and CDR2 SYDVKM. Losses at the gene ends were 4 bases for V and 5 bases for J; bases not matched to a gene: 8. CDR3 sequence reads: CASSSRDRGIDQPQHF. DNA for the CDR3: TGTGCCAGCAGTTCCCGGGACAGGGGAATAGATCAGCCCCAGCATTTT.

This clonotype was found a few times. The rearrangement uses TRBV12-3 or TRBV12-4 and TRBJ1-1; no clear D gene. Trimming removed 2 bases at V and 7 bases at J, with 5 bases between. This CDR3 is 11 amino acids long. CDR3: CASSLRREAFF. CDR3 coding DNA: TGTGCCAGCAGTTTACGCCGTGAAGCTTTCTTT.

The rearrangement links TRBV7-6 to TRBJ2-5; 11 bases are shared with TRBD2. The ends lost 5 bases at V and 4 bases at J; junction bases unmatched: 6. The length of the CDR3 is 15 residues. Germline values: CDR1 SGHVS, CDR2 FNYEAQ. The CDR3 region has the DNA TGTGCCAGCAGCGCTAGCGGGGGGAGTGGAGAGACCCAGTACTTC. It yields the protein CASSASGGSGETQYF. Complete variable domain (other parts from reference TRBV7-6 and TRBJ2-5): GAGVSQSPRYKVTKRGQDVALRCDPISGHVSLYWYRQALGQGPEFLTYFNYEAQQDKSGLPNDRFSAERPEGSISTLTIQRTEQRDSAMYRCASSASGGSGETQYFGPGTRLLVL.

The chain recombines TRBV7-6 with TRBJ2-1; D may correspond to TRBD1 or TRBD2 (5 bases each). The V gene lost 5 bases and the J gene lost 5 bases, with 16 bases spanning the gap. The CDR3 spans 15 residues. The germline gives CDR1 SGHVS, CDR2 FNYEAQ. CDR3 sequence: CASSPRRGANNEQFF. The CDR3, as DNA: TGTGCCAGCAGCCCTCGTAGGGGAGCCAACAATGAGCAGTTCTTC.

This chain links TRBV7-9 with TRBJ1-1, with D maybe TRBD1 (5 bases). V gave up 0 bases and J gave up 5 bases, with 13 bases separating them. Germline-derived CDR1 and CDR2 are SEHNR and FQNEAQ (reference sequence). The CDR3 spans 15 residues. The CDR3 DNA is TGTGCCAGCAGCTTAGCGGGGGATTTAGGAACTGAAGCTTTCTTT. Protein product: CASSLAGDLGTEAFF.

The chain links TRBV29-1 to TRBJ2-3, with 13 nucleotides matching TRBD2. Germline loops: CDR1 SQVTM, CDR2 ANQGSEA. The CDR3 extends over 17 amino acids. The J segment lost 1 base and the V segment lost 3 bases, leaving 7 bases of the junction unmatched. The CDR3 nucleotides are TGCAGCGTTGAGGAACTAGCGGGGGGGAGAGGCACAGATACGCAGTATTTT. Its protein product is CSVEELAGGRGTDTQYF.

This clonotype was recorded a few times. This chain uses TRBV7-2 with TRBJ2-7, with D possibly matching TRBD1 (7 bases). Germline CDR1 reads SGHTA; CDR2 reads FQGNSA. The length of the CDR3 is 14 residues. Trimming left V 3 bases short and J 12 bases short, with 21 bases between. For the CDR3, the DNA is TGTGCCAGCAGCTTCGCGGGACAGACCCAAAAGGGGTACTTC. Protein sequence: CASSFAGQTQKGYF.

This sequence joins TRBV9 and TRBJ2-5; no reliable D call. Gene TRBJ2-7 matches the end of the DNA better, so the J call may be wrong. The CDR3 has 13 residues. Per the germline V gene, CDR1 is SGDLS and CDR2 is YYNGEE. The CDR3 protein is CASSVGPLGEQYF. CDR3 nucleotide sequence: TGTGCCAGCAGCGTAGGTCCGTTGGGCGAGCAGTACTTC.

This clonotype was observed a single time. The chain links TRBV7-2 to TRBJ2-5; D unresolved. Germline CDR1 is SGHTA and CDR2 is FQGNSA. This CDR3 spans 13 amino acids. The V gene lost 5 bases and the J gene lost 6 bases, with 13 bases spanning the gap. CDR3 nucleotide sequence: TGTGCCAGCAGCGACACCCGAGGCCAGACCCAGTACTTC. Amino acid sequence: CASSDTRGQTQYF.

The chain has TRBV7-2 and TRBJ2-1, with 7 bases that match TRBD1. CDR1 and CDR2 from the germline V gene are SGHTA and FQGNSA. The CDR3 consists of 15 residues. With 5 bases clipped from V and 9 bases from J, the junction kept 13 bases outside the gene matches. CDR3 sequence: CASSGVRGRRSEQFF. CDR3 in DNA: TGTGCCAGCAGCGGGGTTAGGGGGCGGCGGAGTGAGCAGTTCTTC.